Each of the 11 T cell receptor beta chains below was sequenced from the same sample in a study of T cell changes during pregnancy in multiple sclerosis. The method was immunoSEQ multiplex PCR; TCRdb's version includes in-frame clones alone and lacks a portion of them. The data contain 45,000 to 60,000 clones, over 85% of them singletons. This specimen was CD8+ T cells from peripheral blood mononuclear cells, taken before pregnancy. Receptors were obtained from a female donor with multiple sclerosis, enrolled in a pregnancy study.

The rearrangement links TRBV19 to TRBJ1-5; D possibly corresponds to TRBD1 (6 bases). This CDR3 is built from 18 residues. Trimming stripped 5 bases from V and 0 bases from J, with 20 bases between. The V gene's germline CDR1 is LNHDA and CDR2 SQIVND (reference sequence). CDR3 residues: CASSGGGTLKHSNQPQHF. The CDR3 nucleotides read TGTGCCAGTAGTGGGGGGGGGACACTAAAGCATAGCAATCAGCCCCAGCATTTT.

The rearrangement links TRBV5-4 to TRBJ2-3, with TRBD2 matching 7 bases. J was trimmed by 0 bases and V by 4 bases; bases with no gene match: 14. CDR3 size: 18 residues. The germline gives CDR1 SGHNT, CDR2 YYREEE (reference sequence). This chain's CDR3 is CASSLLLSGVDSTDTQYF. Written as DNA, the CDR3 is TGTGCCAGCAGCCTTCTCCTCAGCGGGGTGGACAGCACAGATACGCAGTATTTT.

The V and J genes are TRBV21-1 and TRBJ1-2; the DNA was not compared with TRBD1, the D call given in the table. TRBV21-1 constitutes a pseudogene. The CDR3 covers 13 residues. The CDR3 nucleotides read TGTGCCAGCAGCCCCGGGACAGACCACGGCTACACCTTC. Protein: CASSPGTDHGYTF.

V is TRBV11-2 and J is TRBJ2-7, with D tentatively TRBD2 (6 bases). Germline V gene data show CDR1 as SGHAT and CDR2 as FQNNGV. The CDR3 consists of 16 residues. V was trimmed by 6 bases and J by 3 bases, leaving 21 bases between them. CDR3 sequence (DNA): TGTGCCAGCAGTCCGGGGGACTCCACGGCGTTCTACGAGCAGTACTTC. This encodes CASSPGDSTAFYEQYF.

The rearrangement links TRBV7-3 to TRBJ1-1; the D is unclear. The V and J ends lost 0 bases and 1 base respectively, with 12 bases between them. Per germline, CDR1 SGHTA and CDR2 FQGTGA. The CDR3 has 16 residues. The CDR3: CASSLTRRGRNTEAFF. CDR3 bases: TGTGCCAGCAGCTTAACGCGTAGAGGGAGGAACACTGAAGCTTTCTTT.

The chain links TRBV2 to TRBJ2-7; 7 nucleotides agree with TRBD1. The CDR3 length is 15 residues. Germline CDR1 and CDR2: SNHLY and FYNNEI. The V gene end was trimmed by 2 bases and the J gene end by 2 bases; junction bases not matched to a gene: 6. CDR3 sequence (DNA): TGTGCCAGCAGTGAATCTACAGGGGATCCCTACGAGCAGTACTTC. It encodes CASSESTGDPYEQYF.

This chain joins TRBV19 and TRBJ2-1; D uncertain. V shed 6 bases and J shed 6 bases, with 12 bases lying between them. This CDR3 comprises 13 residues. In germline, CDR1 is LNHDA, CDR2 SQIVND (reference sequence). The CDR3 region is CASSRSIPNEQFF. The CDR3 DNA is TGTGCCAGTAGCCGCTCTATCCCCAATGAGCAGTTCTTC.

As regards this clone: At the DNA level, this CDR3 is encoded by other sequences in the same sample as well. This chain's CDR3 is CASSVVSGNTEAFF. The CDR3 DNA follows: TGTGCCAGCAGCGTAGTATCCGGGAACACTGAAGCTTTCTTT. The genes are TRBV9 and TRBJ1-1, with D unresolved. The germline V gene encodes CDR1 SGDLS and CDR2 YYNGEE. This CDR3 has 14 amino acids. Trimming took 0 bases from V and 1 from J, leaving 7 bases between them.

This chain uses TRBV13 with TRBJ1-1; D might be TRBD1 (5 bases). Trimming shortened V by 5 bases and J by 4 bases, and 14 bases separated the two germline ends. CDR3 size: 14 residues. CDR1 is PRHDT, CDR2 FYEKMQ, per germline (reference sequence). The CDR3, as DNA: TGTGCCAGCAGCCAGGCGGGGGTTGTCACTGAAGCTTTCTTT. This translates into CASSQAGVVTEAFF.

The chain couples TRBV19 to TRBJ1-3, with a weak D call TRBD1 (5 bases). V was shortened by 5 bases and J by 4 bases, with 18 bases between the two germline ends. The CDR3 is 16 residues long. Per germline, CDR1 LNHDA and CDR2 SQIVND (reference sequence). In DNA, the CDR3 is TGTGCCAGTAGTCCCTCGCGGGGGTTGGACGGAAACACCATATATTTT. This translates into CASSPSRGLDGNTIYF.

This clone was observed a single time. The genes are TRBV4-3 and TRBJ2-7; possibly TRBD2 for D (5 bases). The CDR3 sequence is 13 residues long. The ends were cut back, 2 bases at V and 5 bases at J, with 10 bases in the middle. Looked up from germline, CDR1 is LGHNA and CDR2 is YSLEER. The CDR3 DNA is TGCGCCAGCAGCCAATGGGCCGGGAACGAGCAGTACTTC. Protein sequence: CASSQWAGNEQYF.